The rows below give T cell receptor beta chains drawn from one sample of a study of blood T cell repertoires in COVID-19. The table came from immunoSEQ multiplex PCR; TCRdb's copy has only in-frame clones and leaves some out. The sample yields about 190,000 clones, roughly 89% seen once. Sequenced material: peripheral blood. All receptors derive from a man between 50 and 59 years old with acute or convalescent COVID-19. Each CDR3 is given with its conserved first and last residue. The D gene is left open where the match is weak. Size tells how often a clone was seen (once, few, many) or the class of an expanded clone, and some rows leave it out.

J	V	D	size	CDR3	DNA
TRBJ2-1	TRBV29-1	TRBD1	-	CSGAEDRVDNEQFF	TGCAGCGGAGCTGAGGACAGGGTTGACAATGAGCAGTTCTTC
TRBJ2-1	TRBV10-3	-	-	CATCSEIYNEQFF	TGTGCCACCTGCTCCGAGATTTACAATGAGCAGTTCTTC
TRBJ2-2	TRBV10-2	-	-	CASTRRGMNTGELFF	TGCGCCAGCACCCGAAGAGGGATGAACACCGGGGAGCTGTTTTTT
TRBJ1-1	TRBV27	-	-	CASSFGQLNTEAFF	TGTGCCAGCAGTTTTGGACAGCTGAACACTGAAGCTTTCTTT
TRBJ1-4	TRBV29-1	-	-	CSVFVSEKLFF	TGCAGCGTTTTCGTATCGGAAAAACTGTTTTTT
TRBJ1-2	TRBV3-1/TRBV3-2	-	-	CASSQAGRRGYGYTF	TGTGCCAGCAGCCAAGCCGGGCGAAGGGGCTATGGCTACACCTTC
TRBJ1-2	TRBV3-1/TRBV3-2	TRBD1	-	CASSQWDRGLKGYGYTF	TGTGCCAGCAGCCAATGGGACAGGGGGCTAAAGGGCTATGGCTACACCTTC
TRBJ1-4	TRBV19	-	once	CASSPGGRATNEKLFF	TGTGCCAGTAGCCCTGGTGGGAGAGCAACTAATGAAAAACTGTTTTTT
TRBJ2-1	TRBV29-1	-	-	CSGWRQNEQFF	TGCAGCGGGTGGCGGCAAAATGAGCAGTTCTTC
TRBJ1-4	TRBV7-2	-	-	CASRPGDTNEKLFF	TGTGCCAGCAGACCGGGAGACACGAATGAAAAACTGTTTTTT
TRBJ1-2	TRBV27	-	-	CASSLSGRVSGYTF	TGTGCCAGCAGTTTATCGGGCAGGGTCTCTGGCTACACCTTC
TRBJ2-1	TRBV29-1	TRBD2	-	CSVGGTSGYNEQFF	TGCAGCGTTGGCGGGACTAGCGGCTACAATGAGCAGTTCTTC
TRBJ2-4	TRBV7-2	TRBD2	-	CASSSRGGKNIQYF	TGTGCCAGCAGCTCCCGGGGGGGGAAAAACATTCAGTACTTC
TRBJ1-6	TRBV11-1	-	-	CAGSLGAYNSPLHF	TGTGCCGGCAGCCTGGGCGCATATAATTCACCCCTCCACTTT
TRBJ2-1	TRBV2	TRBD2	-	CAVGAGLAGGPSYNEQFF	TGTGCGGTGGGAGCGGGACTAGCGGGAGGTCCCTCCTACAATGAGCAGTTCTTC
TRBJ1-1	TRBV19	TRBD1	-	CASSRTGGTEAFF	TGTGCCAGTAGTAGGACAGGGGGCACTGAAGCTTTCTTT
TRBJ2-2	TRBV6-2/TRBV6-3	TRBD1	-	CASSDRGITGELFF	TGTGCCAGCAGCGACAGGGGAATTACCGGGGAGCTGTTTTTT
TRBJ2-5	TRBV27	TRBD2	-	CASRGLAHQETQYF	TGTGCCAGCAGGGGACTAGCCCACCAAGAGACCCAGTACTTC
TRBJ2-2	TRBV27	TRBD2	-	CASSAGTSGSGELFF	TGTGCCAGCAGCGCCGGGACTAGCGGAAGCGGGGAGCTGTTTTTT
TRBJ1-2	TRBV30	TRBD1	-	CAWSGHVTGLDYGYTF	TGTGCCTGGAGTGGGCATGTGACAGGGCTCGACTATGGCTACACCTTC
TRBJ2-5	TRBV29-1	-	-	CSVVLLRGGGGETQYF	TGCAGCGTCGTACTGCTTAGGGGGGGCGGCGGGGAGACCCAGTACTTC
TRBJ1-4	TRBV6-5	-	-	CASRADSPNEKLFF	TGTGCCAGCAGAGCCGACAGCCCGAATGAAAAACTGTTTTTT
TRBJ1-1	TRBV27	-	-	CASSAAGSEAFF	TGTGCCAGCTCTGCGGCGGGATCTGAAGCTTTCTTT